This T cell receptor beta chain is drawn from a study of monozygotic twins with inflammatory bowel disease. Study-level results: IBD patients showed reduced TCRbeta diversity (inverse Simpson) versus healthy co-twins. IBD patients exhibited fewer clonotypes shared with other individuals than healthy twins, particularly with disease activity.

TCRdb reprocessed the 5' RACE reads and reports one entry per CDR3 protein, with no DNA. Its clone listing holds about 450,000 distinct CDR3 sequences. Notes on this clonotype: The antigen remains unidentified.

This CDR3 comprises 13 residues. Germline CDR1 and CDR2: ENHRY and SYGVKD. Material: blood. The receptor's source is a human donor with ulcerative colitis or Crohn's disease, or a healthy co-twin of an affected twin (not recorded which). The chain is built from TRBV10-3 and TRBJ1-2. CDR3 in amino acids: CAIRQGPNYGYTF.